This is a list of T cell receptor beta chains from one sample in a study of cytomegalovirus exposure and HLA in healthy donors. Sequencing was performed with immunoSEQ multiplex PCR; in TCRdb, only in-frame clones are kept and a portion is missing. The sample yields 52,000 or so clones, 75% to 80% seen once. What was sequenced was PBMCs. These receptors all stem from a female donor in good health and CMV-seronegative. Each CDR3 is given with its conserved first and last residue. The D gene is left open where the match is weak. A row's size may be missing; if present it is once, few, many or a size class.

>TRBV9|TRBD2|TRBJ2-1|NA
CASSVRGGYNEQFF
TGTGCCAGCAGCGTACGCGGGGGTTACAATGAGCAGTTCTTC
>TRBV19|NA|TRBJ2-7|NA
CASSIPGASYEQYF
TGTGCCAGTAGTATTCCAGGGGCCTCCTACGAGCAGTACTTC
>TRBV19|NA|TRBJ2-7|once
CASSIGRDYEQYF
TGTGCCAGTAGTATTGGGCGGGACTACGAGCAGTACTTC
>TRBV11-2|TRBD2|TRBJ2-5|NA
CASSLRLAGGEETQYF
TGTGCCAGCAGCTTAAGGCTAGCGGGGGGTGAAGAGACCCAGTACTTC
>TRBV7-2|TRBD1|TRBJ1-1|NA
CASGYFPGQANTEAFF
TGTGCCAGCGGCTATTTTCCGGGACAGGCGAACACTGAAGCTTTCTTT
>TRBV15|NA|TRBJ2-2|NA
CATSRVATGELFF
TGTGCCACCAGCAGAGTGGCTACCGGGGAGCTGTTTTTT
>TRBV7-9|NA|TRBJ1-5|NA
CASSLALNQPQHF
TGTGCCAGCAGCTTAGCACTCAATCAGCCCCAGCATTTT
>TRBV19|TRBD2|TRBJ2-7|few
CASSLQTSGASYEQYF
TGTGCCAGTAGTCTCCAGACTAGCGGGGCCTCCTACGAGCAGTACTTC
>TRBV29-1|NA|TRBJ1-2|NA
CSVVARKNYGYTF
TGCAGCGTTGTGGCACGAAAAAACTATGGCTACACCTTC
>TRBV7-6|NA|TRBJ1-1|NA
CASTNNPNEAFF
TGTGCCAGCACCAACAACCCGAATGAAGCTTTCTTT
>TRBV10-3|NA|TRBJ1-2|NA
CAISAGDGYTF
TGTGCCATCAGCGCAGGGGACGGCTACACCTTC
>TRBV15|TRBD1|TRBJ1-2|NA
CATSGGQGISNYGYTF
TGTGCCACCAGCGGCGGACAGGGCATCTCTAACTATGGCTACACCTTC
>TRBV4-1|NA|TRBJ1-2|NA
CASSPRTASRNGYTF
TGCGCCAGCAGCCCACGGACAGCCTCCCGGAATGGCTACACCTTC
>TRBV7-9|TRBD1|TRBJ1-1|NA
CASRMDQGVPAFF
TGTGCCAGCAGGATGGACCAGGGGGTCCCAGCTTTCTTT
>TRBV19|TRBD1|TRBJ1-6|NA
CASSIGATGVNSPLHF
TGTGCCAGTAGTATTGGGGCGACAGGGGTTAATTCACCCCTCCACTTT
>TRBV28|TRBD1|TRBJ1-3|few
CASSLPGQGARNTIYF
TGTGCCAGCAGCCTCCCGGGACAGGGGGCGAGAAACACCATATATTTT
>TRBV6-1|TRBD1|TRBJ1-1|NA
CASSGGQVRNTEAFF
TGTGCCAGCAGTGGGGGACAGGTGAGGAACACTGAAGCTTTCTTT